These 29 T cell receptor beta chains were all obtained from the same sample, sequenced in a study of CD8 T cells in Susac syndrome. Reverse transcription used about 0.45 to 1 ug RNA and random hexamers. TCRdb passed the immunoSEQ multiplex PCR reads through MiXCR, listing each CDR3 protein once. Here the sample spans some 200,000 distinct CDR3 sequences, nearly 95% being singletons. The specimen was CD4+ T cells from PBMCs. The receptor source for this set is a human donor with multiple sclerosis.

The chain combines TRBV2 with TRBJ2-1; D gene unclear. The CDR3 sequence is 12 residues long. Trimming left V 1 base short and J 15 bases short, with 13 bases between. CDR1 and CDR2 from the germline V gene are SNHLY and FYNNEI. CDR3 sequence reads: CASSEGLVSPFF. CDR3 DNA: TGTGCCAGCAGTGAAGGACTTGTCTCCCCGTTCTTC.

This sequence joins TRBV20-1 and TRBJ2-5, with D tentatively TRBD2 (6 bases). CDR1 DFQATT and CDR2 SNEGSKA come from the germline V gene (reference sequence). The V end lost 6 bases, the J end lost 2 bases, and 13 bases lay between the germline ends. The CDR3 extends over 13 amino acids. In nucleotides, the CDR3 is TGCAGTGCCCAGACTAGTCGGCAAGAGACCCAGTACTTC. This codes for CSAQTSRQETQYF.

The chain combines TRBV7-9 with TRBJ2-1, with 7 bases aligning to TRBD1. Per germline, CDR1 SEHNR and CDR2 FQNEAQ (reference sequence). After removal of 1 base from V and 3 bases from J, the junction contained 3 bases not matched to a gene. The CDR3 covers 15 residues. CDR3 sequence: CASSLGDRVYNEQFF. In DNA, the CDR3 is TGTGCCAGCAGCTTAGGAGACAGGGTCTACAATGAGCAGTTCTTC. Filled out from reference TRBV7-9 and TRBJ2-1, the complete variable domain reads DTGVSQNPRHKITKRGQNVTFRCDPISEHNRLYWYRQTLGQGPEFLTYFQNEAQLEKSRLLSDRFSAERPKGSFSTLEIQRTEQGDSAMYLCASSLGDRVYNEQFFGPGTRLTVL.

The sample holds one count of this clonotype. The V call is TRBV5-1, the J call TRBJ2-1; D gene unclear. The CDR3 sequence is 14 residues long. The V end was cut by 2 bases, the J end by 0 bases, with 6 bases between. In germline, CDR1 is SGHRS, CDR2 YFSETQ. The CDR3 nucleotides read TGCGCCAGCAGCTTTGGTAGCTCCTACAATGAGCAGTTCTTC. Its protein product is CASSFGSSYNEQFF.

This chain uses TRBV6-5 with TRBJ1-1, with D possibly TRBD1 on 6 matching bases. Trimming shortened V by 4 bases and J by 1 base, and 22 bases separated the two germline ends. Looked up from germline, CDR1 is MNHEY and CDR2 is SVGAGI. The length of the CDR3 is 18 residues. The CDR3 DNA reads as TGTGCCAGCAGTTCGAGCCCAGGGGCTGACTATTCGAACACTGAAGCTTTCTTT. This translates into CASSSSPGADYSNTEAFF.

The V call is TRBV6-1, the J call TRBJ2-5; D is tentatively TRBD1 or TRBD2 (5 bases each). Germline loops: CDR1 MNHNS, CDR2 SASEGT. The V end lost 0 bases, the J end lost 5 bases, and 10 bases lay between the germline ends. The CDR3 is 14 residues long. The CDR3 sequence: CASSEAGTYETQYF. The DNA of the CDR3 is TGTGCCAGCAGTGAAGCAGGGACGTATGAGACCCAGTACTTC.

The chain couples TRBV9 to TRBJ2-1; a possible D gene is TRBD2 (6 bases). V was clipped by 0 bases and J by 7 bases, with 8 bases between them. The CDR3 is made up of 13 amino acids. Germline CDR1 reads SGDLS; CDR2 reads YYNGEE. The CDR3 sequence is CASSVVEGNEQFF. The CDR3 DNA sequence: TGTGCCAGCAGCGTAGTGGAGGGAAATGAGCAGTTCTTC. Using reference TRBV9 and TRBJ2-1 for the parts outside the CDR3, the full variable domain is DSGVTQTPKHLITATGQRVTLRCSPRSGDLSVYWYQQSLDQGLQFLIQYYNGEERAKGNILERFSAQQFPDLHSELNLSSLELGDSALYFCASSVVEGNEQFFGPGTRLTVL.

This chain links TRBV19 with TRBJ1-6; 9 bases align to TRBD1. This CDR3 contains 12 residues. V lost 9 bases, J lost 10 bases, and 4 bases stayed unmatched. The V gene's germline CDR1 is LNHDA and CDR2 SQIVND (reference sequence). CDR3 amino acids: CASRTGESPLHF. In nucleotides, the CDR3 is TGTGCCAGCAGGACAGGGGAATCACCCCTCCACTTT.

As regards this clonotype: One junction end does not reproduce the germline sequence, and a read error may be involved. The chain has TRBV15 and TRBJ2-7, with a weak D call TRBD2 (6 bases). There are 12 residues in the CDR3. Looked up from germline, CDR1 is LNHNV and CDR2 is YYDKDF (reference sequence). The CDR3 loop reads CATSGEAGPFSF. CDR3 coding DNA: TGTGCCACCAGCGGAGAGGCGGGGCCCTTCTCCTTC.

The V call is TRBV20-1, the J call TRBJ2-3, with 7 positions matching TRBD2. Unmatched junction bases numbered 3, after V lost 0 bases and J lost 3 bases. Germline V gene lookup returns CDR1 DFQATT and CDR2 SNEGSKA (reference sequence). The length of the CDR3 is 14 residues. This CDR3 is CSARDGLGTDTQYF. CDR3 DNA: TGCAGTGCTAGAGATGGACTAGGAACAGATACGCAGTATTTT.

The chain links TRBV6-1 to TRBJ2-2, with 12 bases fitting TRBD2. The CDR3 has 18 amino acids. CDR1 is MNHNS, CDR2 SASEGT, per germline. The V segment lost 6 bases and the J segment 5 bases; nucleotides outside the gene matches: 13. The CDR3 bases are TGTGCCAGCAGCCGACTAGCGGGAGATCCAAGGGGTACCGGGGAGCTGTTTTTT. It is translated as CASSRLAGDPRGTGELFF.

The rearrangement joins TRBV25-1 to TRBJ1-1; the D gene is possibly TRBD1 (5 bases). Germline V lookup: CDR1 MGHDK, CDR2 SYGVNS. The CDR3 has 13 residues. V gave up 5 bases and J gave up 5 bases, with 12 bases separating them. The CDR3 here is CASSSRAWTEAFF. The DNA of the CDR3 is TGTGCCAGCAGTTCCAGGGCGTGGACTGAAGCTTTCTTT.

J is TRBJ2-3 and V is TRBV3-1, with D hard to call. Trimming removed 6 bases at V and 8 bases at J, with 9 bases between. Germline V gene sequence: CDR1 LGHDT, CDR2 YNNKEL (reference sequence). The CDR3 spans 11 residues. The CDR3 nucleotides are TGTGCCAGCAGGAAAGCGACTACGCAGTATTTT. It codes for CASRKATTQYF.

This chain joins TRBV13 and TRBJ2-1, with TRBD1 matching 7 bases. The J segment lost 8 bases and the V segment lost 7 bases, leaving 14 bases of the junction unmatched. CDR3 size: 15 residues. Germline values: CDR1 PRHDT, CDR2 FYEKMQ (reference sequence). CDR3 coding DNA: TGTGCCAGCACCTCCGCAGGGGGATCCGGCGATGAGCAGTTCTTC. This translates into CASTSAGGSGDEQFF.

This clonotype was recorded once. This chain joins TRBV4-1 and TRBJ1-2; unclear D gene. Trimming pared 0 bases from V and 8 bases from J, leaving 7 bases between. This CDR3 is built from 12 residues. Germline assignment: CDR1 MGHRA and CDR2 YSYEKL. The CDR3 sequence: CASSQDGRGYTF. In DNA, the CDR3 is TGCGCCAGCAGCCAAGATGGGAGAGGCTACACCTTC.

V and J are TRBV12-3 or TRBV12-4 and TRBJ1-1; D not resolved. There are 12 residues in the CDR3. Trimming took 7 bases from V and 1 from J, leaving 7 bases between them. In DNA form, the CDR3 reads TGTGCCAGCACTCTATCGAACACTGAAGCTTTCTTT. Residues: CASTLSNTEAFF.

The V gene is TRBV12-3 or TRBV12-4, the J gene TRBJ2-3; 10 nucleotides match TRBD2. The CDR3 consists of 16 residues. V dropped 4 bases and J dropped 4; count of bases not matched to a gene: 8. The DNA of the CDR3 is TGTGCCAGCAGTTATCTACTAGCGGGAAGGGCAGATACGCAGTATTTT. It is translated as CASSYLLAGRADTQYF.

This clonotype was observed once. The rearrangement joins TRBV3-1 to TRBJ2-3; TRBD2 matches at 9 bases. The CDR3 contains 18 residues. With V trimmed by 0 bases and J by 4 bases, 11 bases remained unmatched. Germline V CDR1 and CDR2: LGHDT, YNNKEL (reference sequence). The chain's CDR3 is CASSQEIPGGRGADTQYF. CDR3 DNA: TGTGCCAGCAGCCAAGAGATCCCCGGCGGGAGGGGAGCAGATACGCAGTATTTT.

The chain has TRBV7-9 and TRBJ2-1; D assignment may be TRBD1 or TRBD2 (5 bases each). The CDR3 has 16 amino acids. Trimming left V 3 bases short and J 0 bases short, with 12 bases between. Germline CDR1 is SEHNR and CDR2 is FQNEAQ (reference sequence). The CDR3 sequence: CASSLGLASSYNEQFF. The CDR3 coding sequence is TGTGCCAGCAGCTTGGGGCTAGCAAGCTCCTACAATGAGCAGTTCTTC.

The V call is TRBV2, the J call TRBJ2-7, with D unclear. V lost 6 bases to trimming and J lost 0 bases, with 3 bases between them. This CDR3 contains 11 residues. CDR1 and CDR2 (germline): SNHLY, FYNNEI. The CDR3 DNA follows: TGTGCCAGCAGACTCTCCTACGAGCAGTACTTC. Translation gives CASRLSYEQYF.

This chain connects TRBV20-1 to TRBJ1-1; D possibly corresponds to TRBD1 (5 bases). The CDR3 sequence is 14 residues long. CDR1 DFQATT and CDR2 SNEGSKA come from the germline V gene (reference sequence). The ends were cut back, 4 bases at V and 7 bases at J, with 19 bases in the middle. In DNA, the CDR3 is TGCAGTGCTACCCCAACCGGGGGACTAGGTGAAGCTTTCTTT. The encoded protein is CSATPTGGLGEAFF.

Here the CDR3 reads CASTTGLLRDTQYF. The CDR3 nucleotides read TGTGCCAGCACCACAGGACTTCTGCGCGATACGCAGTATTTT. The V call is TRBV7-3, the J call TRBJ2-3; possibly TRBD1 or TRBD2 for D (5 bases each). Looked up from germline, CDR1 is SGHTA and CDR2 is FQGTGA. The CDR3 sequence is 14 residues long. The V and J ends lost 7 bases and 6 bases respectively, with 17 bases between them.

CDR3 nucleotide sequence: TGTGCCAGCAGTTTACAAGGGACTGTCTACGAGCAGTACTTC. Residues: CASSLQGTVYEQYF. This rearrangement joins TRBV12-3 or TRBV12-4 to TRBJ2-7; possible D gene TRBD2, 6 bases. The CDR3 spans 14 residues. The ends were cut back, 2 bases at V and 3 bases at J, with 11 bases in the middle.

The CDR3: CASSYDKYEQYF. In DNA form, the CDR3 reads TGTGCCAGCAGTTACGACAAGTACGAGCAGTACTTC. The chain couples TRBV3-1 to TRBJ2-7; D is ambiguous. V was clipped by 6 bases and J by 4 bases, with 10 bases between them. The CDR3 extends over 12 amino acids. CDR1 and CDR2 from the germline V gene are LGHDT and YNNKEL (reference sequence).

The rearrangement uses TRBV7-9 and TRBJ2-7, with unresolved D. Looked up from germline, CDR1 is SEHNR and CDR2 is FQNEAQ (reference sequence). The CDR3 length is 12 residues. The ends were cut back, 5 bases at V and 5 bases at J, with 10 bases in the middle. In DNA, the CDR3 is TGTGCCAGCAGCCTCAACGGACACGAGCAGTACTTC. Protein sequence: CASSLNGHEQYF.

The chain couples TRBV3-1 to TRBJ2-7; a possible D gene is TRBD1 (7 bases). V was pared by 2 bases and J by 6 bases, with 17 bases between. The germline gives CDR1 LGHDT, CDR2 YNNKEL (reference sequence). There are 15 residues in the CDR3. The CDR3 protein is CASSQWAGTAIEQYF. CDR3 nucleotides: TGTGCCAGCAGCCAATGGGCGGGGACAGCGATCGAGCAGTACTTC.

The chain links TRBV18 to TRBJ1-6, with D uncertain. Germline V gene data show CDR1 as KGHSH and CDR2 as LQKENI. V was clipped by 4 bases and J by 3 bases, with 10 bases between them. CDR3 length: 15 residues. CDR3 sequence: CASSLTTDYNSPLHF. In DNA, the CDR3 is TGTGCCAGCTCACTAACGACGGACTATAATTCACCCCTCCACTTT.

The chain joins TRBV20-1 to TRBJ2-5, with D possibly matching TRBD1 (6 bases). Trimming stripped 3 bases from V and 4 bases from J, with 9 bases between. Germline CDR1 and CDR2: DFQATT and SNEGSKA (reference sequence). The CDR3 extends over 12 amino acids. In DNA form, the CDR3 reads TGCAGTGCTAGTACAGGGTCAGAGACCCAGTACTTC. Encoded protein: CSASTGSETQYF.

The rearrangement links TRBV7-8 to TRBJ2-5, with 9 bases identical to TRBD1. CDR1 SGHVS and CDR2 FQNEAQ come from the germline V gene. The trim removed 5 bases at V and 2 bases at J, leaving 6 bases unmatched. The CDR3 has 15 residues. The CDR3 sequence is CASSALTGGQETQYF. The CDR3 DNA reads as TGTGCCAGCAGCGCTTTGACAGGGGGACAAGAGACCCAGTACTTC.